This T cell receptor (beta chain) was sequenced during a study of T cell repertoires in cytomegalovirus infection. Study summary: Recently identified HLA-C-restricted CMV epitopes were used, and well-studied HLA-B-restricted CMV epitopes were used as well. CMV infection and matching HLA type were both indicated by public TCR beta signatures.

Study-level findings and limits: Carriers of CMV and the relevant HLA type were discriminated by public TCR beta frequency. Dominating the ex vivo response were HLA-C-restricted CMV-specific TCR beta clonotypes.

In TCRdb, the reads were re-called with MiXCR into one record per CDR3 protein. The sample carries roughly 700,000 distinct CDR3 sequences, approximately 33% recorded once. This clonotype came up once. Its antigen is not known. The source was cultured PBMCs, collected from culture after CMV antigen stimulation. The TCR comes from a human donor in good health (CMV status not recorded). Some clones in this sample may be carry-over from other donors' samples.

As DNA, the CDR3 is TGCAGCGTTGAAGGGTCTTTTGCCAACACTGAAGCTTTCTTT. Its translation is CSVEGSFANTEAFF. The chain combines TRBV29-1 with TRBJ1-1; D gene ambiguous. The CDR3 consists of 14 residues. CDR1 is SQVTM and CDR2 is ANQGSEA in the germline V gene. V was pared by 1 base and J by 2 bases, with 11 bases between. Full variable domain (rest looked up from reference TRBV29-1 and TRBJ1-1): SAVISQKPSRDICQRGTSLTIQCQVDSQVTMMFWYRQQPGQSLTLIATANQGSEATYESGFVIDKFPISRPNLTFSTLTVSNMSPEDSSIYLCSVEGSFANTEAFFGQGTRLTVV.